This TCR beta chain was captured by sequencing in a study of response to subunit inactivated influenza vaccine. This clonotype occurred many times. No antigen is known for it. Overall study results and limits: Authors suggested that a seasonal influenza vaccination recruits few new T cells each time.

The CDR3 is 14 residues long. The germline V and J ends were trimmed by 5 bases and 3 bases, with 10 bases remaining between them. Germline V gene lookup returns CDR1 WSHSY and CDR2 SAAADI. TCRdb reprocessed the RT-PCR reads with MiXCR, giving one entry per CDR3 protein. The repertoire holds around 520,000 distinct CDR3 sequences, with roughly 10% as singletons. The material was PBMCs from blood, obtained on the day of vaccination. The V and J genes are TRBV10-2 and TRBJ2-2; D is ambiguous. This clonotype was sampled from a man aged 45-60 years who received an inactivated influenza vaccine. The CDR3 DNA sequence: TGCGCCAGCAGTTGGGGATTGGACACCGGGGAGCTGTTTTTT. This codes for CASSWGLDTGELFF.